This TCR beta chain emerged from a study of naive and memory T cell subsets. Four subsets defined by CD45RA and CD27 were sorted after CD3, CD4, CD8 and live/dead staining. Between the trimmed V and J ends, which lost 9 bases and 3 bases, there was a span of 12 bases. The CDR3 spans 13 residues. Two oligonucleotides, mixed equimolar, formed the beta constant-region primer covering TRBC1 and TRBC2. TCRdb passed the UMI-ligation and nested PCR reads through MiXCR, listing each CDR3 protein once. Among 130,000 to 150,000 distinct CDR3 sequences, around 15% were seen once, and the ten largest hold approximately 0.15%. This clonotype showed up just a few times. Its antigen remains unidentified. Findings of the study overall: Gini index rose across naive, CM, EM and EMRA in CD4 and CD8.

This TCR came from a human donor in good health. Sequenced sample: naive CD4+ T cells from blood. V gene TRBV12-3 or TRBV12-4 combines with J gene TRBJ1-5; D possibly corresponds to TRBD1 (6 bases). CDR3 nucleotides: TGTGCCAGGTACAGGGTTGTCAATCAGCCCCAGCATTTT. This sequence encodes CARYRVVNQPQHF.